A single sample gave rise to the 3 T cell receptor beta chains below, sequenced in a study of vaccination effects on CD4 cells after COVID-19. Antigen-specific CD4+ T cells were expanded with viral peptide pools in the ViraFEST assay before sequencing. Following 10 days of culture, CD4+ T cells were isolated. Subjects were given two BNT162b2 or mRNA-1273 vaccine doses. These receptors have no known antigen. The assay was immunoSEQ multiplex PCR, and TCRdb's table has in-frame clones only and misses some. Found here are 30,000 to 40,000 clones, just under 85% of them singletons; the top ten hold about 2%. The material sequenced was CD4+ T cells from PBMCs cultured with HCoV-NL63 spike peptides, taken after COVID-19 vaccination. These receptors were obtained from a human donor who received a COVID-19 vaccine. Some clones in this sample may be carry-over from other donors' samples.

This rearrangement joins TRBV12-3 or TRBV12-4 to TRBJ2-5; 7 bases agree with TRBD1. Trimming removed 6 bases from V and 6 bases from J; junction bases left unmatched: 7. This CDR3 spans 13 amino acids. CDR3 loop: CASSLEGAKTQYF. DNA of the CDR3: TGTGCCAGCAGCCTCGAGGGGGCGAAGACCCAGTACTTC.

The chain employs TRBV11-2 and TRBJ2-3; 16 nucleotides align to TRBD2. The J segment lost 5 bases and the V segment lost 2 bases, leaving 7 bases of the junction unmatched. The CDR3 is 18 residues long. In germline, CDR1 is SGHAT, CDR2 FQNNGV. CDR3 amino acids: CASSLIGTSGGAVDTQYF. CDR3 in DNA: TGTGCCAGCAGCTTAATCGGGACTAGCGGGGGGGCGGTAGATACGCAGTATTTT.

This clone was seen a handful of times. V gene TRBV7-8 combines with J gene TRBJ2-1; D ambiguous. The CDR3 is 14 amino acids. V was trimmed by 7 bases and J by 3 bases, leaving 13 bases between them. Germline CDR1 and CDR2: SGHVS and FQNEAQ. The CDR3: CASIVSSSYNEQFF. CDR3 sequence (DNA): TGTGCCAGCATCGTCAGCTCCAGCTACAATGAGCAGTTCTTC.